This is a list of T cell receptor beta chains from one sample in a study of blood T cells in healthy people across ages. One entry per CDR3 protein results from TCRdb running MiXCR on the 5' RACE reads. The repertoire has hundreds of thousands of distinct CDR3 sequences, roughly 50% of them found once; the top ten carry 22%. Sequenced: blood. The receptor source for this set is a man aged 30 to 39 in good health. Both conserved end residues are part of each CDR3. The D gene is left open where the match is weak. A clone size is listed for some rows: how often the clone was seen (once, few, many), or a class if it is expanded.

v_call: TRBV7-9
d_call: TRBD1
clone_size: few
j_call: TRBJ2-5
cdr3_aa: CASSQRRTGGQETQYF
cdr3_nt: TGTGCCAGCAGCCAGAGAAGGACAGGGGGCCAAGAGACCCAGTACTTC

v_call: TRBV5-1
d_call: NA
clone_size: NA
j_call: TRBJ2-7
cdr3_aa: CASSSVPHEQYF
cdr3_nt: TGCGCCAGCAGTAGCGTCCCCCACGAGCAGTACTTC

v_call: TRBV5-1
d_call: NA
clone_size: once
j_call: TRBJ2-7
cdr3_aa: CASSLFQPINPYEQYF
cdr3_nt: TGCGCCAGCAGCTTGTTCCAGCCTATAAACCCCTACGAGCAGTACTTC

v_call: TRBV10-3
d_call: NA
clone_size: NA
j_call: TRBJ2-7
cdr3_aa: CAISQGAGEQYF
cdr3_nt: TGTGCCATCAGCCAAGGGGCGGGCGAGCAGTACTTC

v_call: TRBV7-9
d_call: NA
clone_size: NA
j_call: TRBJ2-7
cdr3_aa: CASSLGGGQSYEQYF
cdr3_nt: TGTGCCAGCAGCTTAGGGGGCGGACAGTCCTACGAGCAGTACTTC

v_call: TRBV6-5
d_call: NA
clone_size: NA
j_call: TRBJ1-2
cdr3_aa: CASSSAGGRYGYTF
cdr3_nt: TGTGCCAGCAGTTCAGCCGGGGGCCGGTATGGCTACACCTTC

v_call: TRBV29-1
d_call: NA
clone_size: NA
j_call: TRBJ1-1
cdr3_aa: CSVEGQTAPEAFF
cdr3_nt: TGCAGCGTTGAAGGCCAAACCGCCCCTGAAGCTTTCTTT

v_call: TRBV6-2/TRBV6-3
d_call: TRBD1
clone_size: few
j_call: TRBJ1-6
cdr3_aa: CASVGQANSPLHF
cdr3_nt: TGTGCCAGCGTGGGACAGGCTAATTCACCCCTCCACTTT

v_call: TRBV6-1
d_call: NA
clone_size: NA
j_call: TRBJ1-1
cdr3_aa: CASITSHGTEAFF
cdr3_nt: TGTGCCAGCATAACCTCTCACGGGACTGAAGCTTTCTTT

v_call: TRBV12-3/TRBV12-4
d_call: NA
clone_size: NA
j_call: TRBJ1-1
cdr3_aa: CANKNPGDIEAFF
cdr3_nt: TGTGCCAACAAGAACCCCGGGGACATTGAAGCTTTCTTT

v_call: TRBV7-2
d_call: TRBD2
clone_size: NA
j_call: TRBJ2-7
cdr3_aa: CASSLGRGLSYEQYF
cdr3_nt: TGTGCCAGCAGCTTAGGTCGGGGACTAAGCTACGAGCAGTACTTC

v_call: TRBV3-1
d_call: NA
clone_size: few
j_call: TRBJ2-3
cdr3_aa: CASSSMEGGYGVPDTQYF
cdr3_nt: TGTGCCAGCAGCTCGATGGAGGGGGGGTACGGAGTCCCAGATACGCAGTATTTT

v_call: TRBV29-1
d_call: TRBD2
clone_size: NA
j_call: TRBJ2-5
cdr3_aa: CSAAGLAGIQETQYF
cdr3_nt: TGCAGCGCCGCGGGACTAGCGGGGATCCAAGAGACCCAGTACTTC

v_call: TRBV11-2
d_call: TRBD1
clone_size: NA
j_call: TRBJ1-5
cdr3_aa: CASSPTGEGHQPQHF
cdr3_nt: TGTGCCAGCAGTCCTACAGGGGAGGGGCATCAGCCCCAGCATTTT

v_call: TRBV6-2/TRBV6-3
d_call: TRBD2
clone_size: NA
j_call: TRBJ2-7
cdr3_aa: CASRRRGSGSSEQYF
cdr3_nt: TGTGCCAGCCGCCGGCGGGGTAGCGGGAGTAGCGAGCAGTACTTC